One and the same sample provided the 26 T cell receptor beta chains below, sequenced in a study of shared clonotypes between healthy human individuals. CD45RO-negative cells were positively selected for CCR7, leaving out terminally differentiated effector memory CD45RA+ cells. Data came from immunoSEQ multiplex PCR; TCRdb stores just in-frame clones and leaves some out. The table records 600,000 or so clones, 85% to 95% of them present only once. Sequenced: naive CD8+ T cells sorted from blood. The receptor set was obtained from a woman younger than 45 in good health.

This chain uses TRBV29-1 with TRBJ1-2; D not resolved. V was clipped by 6 bases and J by 6 bases, with 11 bases between them. Germline CDR1 and CDR2: SQVTM and ANQGSEA. This CDR3 has 11 amino acids. CDR3 bases: TGCAGCGTGAGGGAATTGGATGGCTACACCTTC. The encoded protein is CSVRELDGYTF.

This chain uses TRBV27 with TRBJ2-1; possibly TRBD2 for D (5 bases). CDR1 is MNHEY, CDR2 SMNVEV, per germline (reference sequence). CDR3 length equals 18 residues. With 3 bases removed from V and 8 bases from J, the gap between germline ends came to 26 bases. CDR3 residues: CASSFHAARGVSGDEQFF. DNA for the CDR3: TGTGCCAGCAGTTTCCATGCCGCCCGGGGTGTGAGCGGCGATGAGCAGTTCTTC.

The chain joins TRBV7-9 to TRBJ2-7; D assignment may be TRBD1 or TRBD2 (5 bases each). Looked up from germline, CDR1 is SEHNR and CDR2 is FQNEAQ (reference sequence). The CDR3 loop spans 14 amino acids. The ends were cut back, 2 bases at V and 4 bases at J, with 12 bases in the middle. The CDR3 DNA follows: TGTGCCAGCAGCTTATGGGGTGGGGGTTACGAGCAGTACTTC. This encodes CASSLWGGGYEQYF. Using reference TRBV7-9 and TRBJ2-7 for the parts outside the CDR3, the full variable domain is DTGVSQNPRHKITKRGQNVTFRCDPISEHNRLYWYRQTLGQGPEFLTYFQNEAQLEKSRLLSDRFSAERPKGSFSTLEIQRTEQGDSAMYLCASSLWGGGYEQYFGPGTRLTVT.

This sequence joins TRBV13 and TRBJ2-4, with 7 bases matching TRBD1. The V and J ends lost 4 bases and 7 bases, in that order; junction bases with no gene match: 4. This CDR3 contains 13 residues. Germline values: CDR1 PRHDT, CDR2 FYEKMQ (reference sequence). The DNA for the CDR3 is TGTGCCAGCAGCTACCCACAGGGGAACATTCAGTACTTC. Its translation: CASSYPQGNIQYF. Variable domain in full (rest from reference TRBV13 and TRBJ2-4): AAGVIQSPRHLIKEKRETATLKCYPIPRHDTVYWYQQGPGQDPQFLISFYEKMQSDKGSIPDRFSAQQFSDYHSELNMSSLELGDSALYFCASSYPQGNIQYFGAGTRLSVL.

The chain combines TRBV27 with TRBJ2-7; 9 bases fit TRBD1. CDR1 and CDR2 (germline): MNHEY, SMNVEV (reference sequence). V lost 3 bases to trimming and J lost 2 bases; unmatched junction nucleotides: 11. The CDR3 runs 17 residues. The DNA for the CDR3 is TGTGCCAGCAGTTTTAGGGGGGACAGGGAGAAAACCTACGAGCAGTACTTC. Its protein is CASSFRGDREKTYEQYF.

The V gene is TRBV19, the J gene TRBJ2-1; no clear D gene. CDR3 length: 14 amino acids. Germline assignment: CDR1 LNHDA and CDR2 SQIVND (reference sequence). V shed 6 bases and J shed 4 bases, with 13 bases lying between them. The CDR3 DNA sequence: TGTGCCAGTAGCGGGTGGGCGGAATACAATGAGCAGTTCTTC. Amino acids: CASSGWAEYNEQFF.

The chain carries TRBV28 and TRBJ2-1; tentative D call: TRBD1 (6 bases). This CDR3 has 12 amino acids. From germline, CDR1 is MDHEN and CDR2 SYDVKM. Trimming cost V 4 bases and J 9 bases, with 10 bases left between them. DNA of the CDR3: TGTGCCAGCAGTTGGCCCAGGGGTGAGCAGTTCTTC. Its translation is CASSWPRGEQFF.

This chain joins TRBV28 and TRBJ2-7; the D gene is possibly TRBD2 (7 bases). The CDR3 length is 14 residues. Germline assignment: CDR1 MDHEN and CDR2 SYDVKM. Trimming took 5 bases from V and 4 from J, leaving 15 bases between them. The CDR3 region is CASSGGGGRYEQYF. Written as DNA, the CDR3 is TGTGCCAGCAGTGGGGGAGGGGGGCGGTACGAGCAGTACTTC.

The V call is TRBV28, the J call TRBJ2-4; D possibly matches TRBD1 or TRBD2 (5 bases each). Trimming pared 5 bases from V and 6 bases from J, leaving 8 bases between. The CDR3 covers 12 residues. Germline V lookup: CDR1 MDHEN, CDR2 SYDVKM. Here the CDR3 reads CASSPGANIQYF. As DNA, the CDR3 is TGTGCCAGCAGTCCCGGGGCAAACATTCAGTACTTC.

V and J are TRBV27 and TRBJ2-7; the D is unclear. Trimming stripped 9 bases from V and 2 bases from J, with 14 bases between. The CDR3 runs to 13 residues. Germline assignment: CDR1 MNHEY and CDR2 SMNVEV (reference sequence). CDR3 residues: CASAPGRAYEQYF. CDR3 nucleotides: TGTGCCAGTGCACCCGGACGGGCCTACGAGCAGTACTTC.

The chain couples TRBV5-4 to TRBJ1-1; D might be TRBD1 (6 bases). The V end lost 1 base, the J end lost 1 base, and 8 bases lay between the germline ends. The germline V gene has CDR1 SGHNT and CDR2 YYREEE (reference sequence). The CDR3 runs 14 residues. The CDR3 bases are TGTGCCAGCAGCTTGTACAGGGCGAACACTGAAGCTTTCTTT. This encodes CASSLYRANTEAFF. The full variable domain, in which reference TRBV5-4 and TRBJ1-1 provide the parts outside the CDR3, is ETGVTQSPTHLIKTRGQQVTLRCSSQSGHNTVSWYQQALGQGPQFIFQYYREEENGRGNFPPRFSGLQFPNYSSELNVNALELDDSALYLCASSLYRANTEAFFGQGTRLTVV.

This clone was counted a single time. The chain carries TRBV28 and TRBJ1-2; 10 bases line up with TRBD1. V shed 6 bases, J shed 3 bases, and the junction held 7 bases outside the gene matches. Germline assignment: CDR1 MDHEN and CDR2 SYDVKM. The length of the CDR3 is 15 residues. The CDR3 spells CASSPTGQGYYGYTF. The CDR3 DNA follows: TGTGCCAGCAGCCCTACGGGACAGGGGTACTATGGCTACACCTTC.

The rearrangement links TRBV11-1 to TRBJ2-7, with 8 bases aligning to TRBD1. The CDR3 runs 14 residues. The ends lost 8 bases at V and 3 bases at J; junction bases unmatched: 9. CDR1 and CDR2 (germline): SGHAT, FQDESV (reference sequence). CDR3 residues: CASGKGQGGYEQYF. CDR3 DNA sequence: TGTGCCAGCGGCAAAGGACAGGGTGGCTACGAGCAGTACTTC.

V is TRBV29-1 and J is TRBJ2-7; D may correspond to TRBD1 or TRBD2 (5 bases each). Trimming removed 6 bases from V and 2 bases from J, with 17 bases in between. This CDR3 spans 14 amino acids. Per germline, CDR1 SQVTM and CDR2 ANQGSEA. The CDR3 DNA follows: TGCAGCGTCAAAGGGACGGAGGAAACCTACGAGCAGTACTTC. As protein: CSVKGTEETYEQYF.

Note on this clone: In the same sample, other DNA sequences code for this CDR3. V gene TRBV29-1 combines with J gene TRBJ2-7, with a possible D match to TRBD2 (6 bases). There are 11 residues in the CDR3. V lost 3 bases to trimming and J lost 4 bases, with 7 bases between them. The germline V gene encodes CDR1 SQVTM and CDR2 ANQGSEA. CDR3 sequence reads: CSVEEGYEQYF. In nucleotides, the CDR3 is TGCAGCGTTGAGGAGGGGTACGAGCAGTACTTC.

This rearrangement joins TRBV7-9 to TRBJ2-3; D not resolved. With 4 bases removed from V and 6 bases from J, the gap between germline ends came to 20 bases. Germline CDR1 SEHNR, CDR2 FQNEAQ (reference sequence). This CDR3 spans 16 amino acids. CDR3 region: CASSSVPRMAVDTQYF. In DNA form, the CDR3 reads TGTGCCAGCAGCTCCGTCCCCCGGATGGCTGTTGATACGCAGTATTTT.

The chain couples TRBV6-5 to TRBJ2-2, with 7 nucleotides matching TRBD2. Germline V CDR1 and CDR2: MNHEY, SVGAGI. CDR3 length equals 15 residues. V shed 5 bases, J shed 3 bases, and the junction held 6 bases outside the gene matches. Written as DNA, the CDR3 is TGTGCCAGCAGTCTCCTAGCGGTCTACACCGGGGAGCTGTTTTTT. Translating it yields CASSLLAVYTGELFF.

This chain connects TRBV7-6 to TRBJ2-1, with D unclear. Germline CDR1 is SGHVS and CDR2 is FNYEAQ. Trimming cost V 2 bases and J 9 bases, with 17 bases left between them. The CDR3 has 15 residues. The CDR3 bases are TGTGCCAGCAGCTTAACCCAAGGCCCGCGAAGTGAGCAGTTCTTC. This gives the protein CASSLTQGPRSEQFF.

The CDR3 is CASSQEGTGIYEQYF. Here the CDR3 DNA reads TGTGCCAGCAGCCAAGAGGGGACGGGGATCTACGAGCAGTACTTC. The V call is TRBV14, the J call TRBJ2-7; D is possibly TRBD1 or TRBD2 (5 bases each). The CDR3 runs 15 residues. The V end lost 0 bases, the J end lost 3 bases, and 12 bases lay between the germline ends. The germline gives CDR1 SGHDN, CDR2 FVKESK.

This sequence joins TRBV27 and TRBJ2-3; the match to TRBD2 covers 7 bases. J gave up 1 base and V 10 bases, and 11 bases lay outside the gene matches. This CDR3 has 15 amino acids. From germline, CDR1 is MNHEY and CDR2 SMNVEV (reference sequence). CDR3: CATRAGLFRTDTQYF. The CDR3 DNA follows: TGTGCCACCCGGGCGGGACTATTCCGCACAGATACGCAGTATTTT.

Of note for this clone: The identical CDR3 is also encoded by other nucleotide sequences in the sample. The CDR3 reads CASSLDNYEQYF. The CDR3 DNA is TGCGCCAGCAGCTTGGACAACTACGAGCAGTACTTC. V is TRBV5-1 and J is TRBJ2-7; D unresolved. Germline CDR1 is SGHRS and CDR2 is YFSETQ. The CDR3 has 12 residues. The V end was cut by 0 bases, the J end by 3 bases, with 4 bases between.

The gene calls are TRBV6-5 and TRBJ2-5; no reliable D call. The last part of the DNA fits TRBJ2-7 better; the J call may be wrong. CDR3 size: 13 residues. Germline-derived CDR1 and CDR2 are MNHEY and SVGAGI. CDR3 region: CASSSAIPNEQYF. CDR3 coding DNA: TGTGCCAGCAGTTCGGCAATACCTAACGAGCAGTACTTC.

V usage is TRBV10-2 and J usage is TRBJ2-7; a weak D match, TRBD1 (6 bases). V shed 4 bases and J shed 3 bases, with 10 bases lying between them. Germline lookup yields CDR1 WSHSY and CDR2 SAAADI. The CDR3 totals 13 residues. CDR3 coding DNA: TGCGCCAGCAGTGGAATGACAGGCTACGAGCAGTACTTC. Residues: CASSGMTGYEQYF.

The chain joins TRBV28 to TRBJ2-7; D perhaps matches TRBD2 (6 bases). Trimming took 3 bases from V and 5 from J, leaving 8 bases between them. CDR3 size: 12 residues. CDR1 MDHEN and CDR2 SYDVKM come from the germline V gene. CDR3 loop: CASSFGGHEQYF. The CDR3 DNA sequence: TGTGCCAGCAGTTTTGGAGGGCACGAGCAGTACTTC.

The V and J genes are TRBV27 and TRBJ1-1; D may be TRBD1 (5 bases). With 5 bases removed from V and 0 bases from J, the gap between germline ends came to 16 bases. Germline V lookup: CDR1 MNHEY, CDR2 SMNVEV (reference sequence). CDR3 length equals 16 residues. In nucleotides, the CDR3 is TGTGCCAGCAGTCCCGGGGGGGGAGGGTTGAACACTGAAGCTTTCTTT. Protein: CASSPGGGGLNTEAFF.

This rearrangement joins TRBV30 to TRBJ2-7; D is tentatively TRBD1 or TRBD2 (5 bases each). CDR1 GTSNPN and CDR2 SVGIG come from the germline V gene (reference sequence). This CDR3 has 12 residues. The V and J ends lost 3 bases and 7 bases respectively, with 13 bases between them. For the CDR3, the DNA is TGTGCCTGGAGGGGGGACCGGGAAGAGCAGTACTTC. Amino acids: CAWRGDREEQYF.